A selection of T cell receptor beta chains follows, all from one sample in a study of cytomegalovirus exposure and HLA in healthy donors. The table came from immunoSEQ multiplex PCR; TCRdb's copy has only in-frame clones and leaves some out. The sample shows about 130,000 clones, 65% to 80% of them seen only once. Sample: PBMCs. The receptor source for this set is a man aged 35-49 years in good health and CMV-seronegative. Both conserved end residues are part of each CDR3. The D gene is left open where the match is weak. Not every row has a clone size; where given, it reads once, few, many or a size class.

clone size	J gene	V gene	D gene	CDR3 DNA	CDR3 protein
.	TRBJ2-5	TRBV30	.	TGTGCCCGAACGGGGAACGCACAAGAGACCCAGTACTTC	CARTGNAQETQYF
.	TRBJ1-2	TRBV9	TRBD1	TGTGCCAGCAGCCCCCTAGGACAGGGGTTTGGATTGCCTGGCTACACCTTC	CASSPLGQGFGLPGYTF
.	TRBJ2-7	TRBV19	.	TGTGCCAGTAGTAGTATGGGGGGGCACTACGAGCAGTACTTC	CASSSMGGHYEQYF
.	TRBJ1-3	TRBV19	.	TGTGCCAGTAGTATATTACCGAAGAGCTCTGGAAACACCATATATTTT	CASSILPKSSGNTIYF
.	TRBJ1-2	TRBV29-1	.	TGCAGCGTTGACAGGGGTGACGATGGCTACACCTTC	CSVDRGDDGYTF
.	TRBJ2-7	TRBV2	.	TGTGCCAGCATTCTGCCCCCGGTTCCCCCAACCAACGAGCAGTACTTC	CASILPPVPPTNEQYF
once	TRBJ1-1	TRBV30	TRBD1	TGTGCCTGGAGGGCAAGGTTGACAGGGGGCACTGAAGCTTTCTTT	CAWRARLTGGTEAFF
.	TRBJ2-7	TRBV27	TRBD1	TGTGCCAGCAGTAAGACAGGGGCCATCTCCTACGAGCAGTACTTC	CASSKTGAISYEQYF
.	TRBJ1-2	TRBV6-5	.	TGTGCCAGCAGACAGGGAACCAACTATGGCTACACCTTC	CASRQGTNYGYTF
.	TRBJ2-7	TRBV18	TRBD1	TGTGCCAGCTCATCCGACAGGGCCTACGAGCAGTACTTC	CASSSDRAYEQYF
.	TRBJ2-7	TRBV6-5	TRBD2	TGTGCCAGCAGTCTACTAGCGGGGGGAGACGAGCAGTACTTC	CASSLLAGGDEQYF
few	TRBJ2-1	TRBV6-1	TRBD1	TGTGCCAGCAGTGGGGAGGACAGGGACTGGAATGAGCAGTTCTTC	CASSGEDRDWNEQFF
.	TRBJ2-1	TRBV6-6	.	TGTGCCAGCAGTTACTCGTCTGGCCCCTACAATGAGCAGTTCTTC	CASSYSSGPYNEQFF
.	TRBJ2-5	TRBV9	TRBD2	TGTGCCAGCAGCGTAGTGGGGACTAGCGTTTCATCCCAGTACTTC	CASSVVGTSVSSQYF
.	TRBJ2-3	TRBV4-1	.	TGCGCCAGCAGCCGCCAACACAGGGCAAGCACAGATACGCAGTATTTT	CASSRQHRASTDTQYF
.	TRBJ2-1	TRBV19	TRBD2	TGTGCCAGTAGTATGAGTACTAGCGGGACCGAGCAGTTCTTC	CASSMSTSGTEQFF
few	TRBJ2-5	TRBV12-5	TRBD2	TGTGCTAGTGCTTCCGGGGCGGGGGGAGAGACCCAGTACTTC	CASASGAGGETQYF
.	TRBJ2-2	TRBV5-6	.	TGTGCCAGCAGCTTGTATAACACCGGGGAGCTGTTTTTT	CASSLYNTGELFF
once	TRBJ1-4	TRBV27	TRBD1	TGTGCCAGCAGTTCCTCCATCAGGGGGATTGCAACTAATGAAAAACTGTTTTTT	CASSSSIRGIATNEKLFF
.	TRBJ1-4	TRBV5-1	TRBD1	TGCGCCAGCAGCCAAATTGGGACAGGGGAGGAGAAACTGTTTTTT	CASSQIGTGEEKLFF
.	TRBJ2-7	TRBV4-1	.	TGCGCCAGCAGCCAAGGGGGGGGCTCGGACGAGCAGTACTTC	CASSQGGGSDEQYF
.	TRBJ2-3	TRBV4-1	TRBD2	TGCGCCAGCAGCCGCAGGCGGGAGGGGAGCACAGATACGCAGTATTTT	CASSRRREGSTDTQYF
.	TRBJ2-5	TRBV5-1	.	TGCGCCAGCAGCTTGGCCCCAGCGCCACAAGAGACCCAGTACTTC	CASSLAPAPQETQYF
.	TRBJ2-2	TRBV5-6	.	TGTGCCAGCAGCTTGAATGCGGGGAACACCGGGGAGCTGTTTTTT	CASSLNAGNTGELFF
few	TRBJ2-7	TRBV10-3	.	TGTGCCATCAGAATAGGAGGGGCCGTCTACGAGCAGTACTTC	CAIRIGGAVYEQYF
.	TRBJ2-6	TRBV4-1	.	TGCGCCAGCAGCCAAGATCCACCGCGGGGGGCCAACGTCCTGACTTTC	CASSQDPPRGANVLTF
.	TRBJ1-6	TRBV11-3	.	TGTGCCAGCAGCGGGAGGGGGGAAAGCTCCTATAATTCACCCCTCCACTTT	CASSGRGESSYNSPLHF
once	TRBJ1-1	TRBV19	TRBD1	TGTGCCAGCACCGGACAGGGAAGGACTGAAGCTTTCTTT	CASTGQGRTEAFF